Listed below are T cell receptor beta chains from one sample, sequenced in a study of cytomegalovirus exposure and HLA in healthy donors. The method was immunoSEQ multiplex PCR; TCRdb's version includes in-frame clones alone and lacks a portion of them. The top ten hold around 4.1% of the sample, which has approximately 150,000 clones, around 86% seen once. Sequenced: PBMCs. Receptors originate from a man in his forties or fifties in good health and CMV-seropositive. The CDR3 runs from the conserved cysteine through the conserved F or W. Each record gives: CDR3 protein, CDR3 DNA, clone size, J gene, V gene, D gene. D genes are given only for firm matches. Some rows mark clone size as missing; the rest say once, few, many or name a class of expanded clone.

CDR3 protein: CASIRGLAGDEQYF; CDR3 DNA: TGTGCCAGCATTCGGGGACTAGCGGGAGACGAGCAGTACTTC; clone size: .; J gene: TRBJ2-7; V gene: TRBV2; D gene: TRBD2
CDR3 protein: CASSGSGTSTDTQYF; CDR3 DNA: TGTGCCAGCAGTGGGAGCGGGACCAGCACAGATACGCAGTATTTT; clone size: .; J gene: TRBJ2-3; V gene: TRBV6-4; D gene: TRBD2
CDR3 protein: CATSRDPMGRTEAFF; CDR3 DNA: TGTGCCACCAGCAGAGACCCTATGGGGAGGACTGAAGCTTTCTTT; clone size: .; J gene: TRBJ1-1; V gene: TRBV15; D gene: .
CDR3 protein: CASSSTNRGEAFF; CDR3 DNA: TGTGCCAGCAGCTCCACTAACAGGGGTGAAGCTTTCTTT; clone size: .; J gene: TRBJ1-1; V gene: TRBV7-6; D gene: TRBD1
CDR3 protein: CASSYLGGDTQYF; CDR3 DNA: TGTGCCAGCAGTTACCTGGGGGGAGATACGCAGTATTTT; clone size: .; J gene: TRBJ2-3; V gene: TRBV6-6; D gene: .
CDR3 protein: CASSPPGLTQETQYF; CDR3 DNA: TGTGCCAGCAGTCCCCCGGGACTGACCCAAGAGACCCAGTACTTC; clone size: .; J gene: TRBJ2-5; V gene: TRBV28; D gene: .
CDR3 protein: CSAPKGAQFF; CDR3 DNA: TGCAGTGCTCCGAAAGGGGCGCAGTTCTTC; clone size: few; J gene: TRBJ2-1; V gene: TRBV20-1; D gene: .
CDR3 protein: CASSGTSQFPGANVLTF; CDR3 DNA: TGTGCCAGCAGTGGGACATCTCAATTCCCTGGGGCCAACGTCCTGACTTTC; clone size: .; J gene: TRBJ2-6; V gene: TRBV2; D gene: .
CDR3 protein: CASSLARGDEQYF; CDR3 DNA: TGTGCCAGCAGCTTAGCCAGGGGTGACGAGCAGTACTTC; clone size: once; J gene: TRBJ2-7; V gene: TRBV7-8; D gene: .
CDR3 protein: CASSQGGPSGKSYEQYF; CDR3 DNA: TGTGCCAGCAGCCAGGGGGGCCCTAGCGGGAAATCCTACGAGCAGTACTTC; clone size: .; J gene: TRBJ2-7; V gene: TRBV4-2; D gene: TRBD2
CDR3 protein: CASSLQSSYEQYF; CDR3 DNA: TGTGCCAGCAGCTTACAGAGTTCCTACGAGCAGTACTTC; clone size: .; J gene: TRBJ2-7; V gene: TRBV5-6; D gene: .
CDR3 protein: CASSSIRGLDEQYF; CDR3 DNA: TGTGCCAGCAGCTCAATCAGGGGGCTGGACGAGCAGTACTTC; clone size: .; J gene: TRBJ2-7; V gene: TRBV7-2; D gene: TRBD1
CDR3 protein: CASSVTGQGYTEAFF; CDR3 DNA: TGTGCCAGCAGCGTAACGGGACAGGGTTACACTGAAGCTTTCTTT; clone size: .; J gene: TRBJ1-1; V gene: TRBV9; D gene: TRBD1
CDR3 protein: CASSLSSPPVDTQYF; CDR3 DNA: TGCGCCAGCAGCTTGTCTAGCCCTCCGGTAGATACGCAGTATTTT; clone size: .; J gene: TRBJ2-3; V gene: TRBV5-1; D gene: .
CDR3 protein: CSVPGLARETQYF; CDR3 DNA: TGCAGCGTTCCGGGACTAGCGCGGGAGACCCAGTACTTC; clone size: .; J gene: TRBJ2-5; V gene: TRBV29-1; D gene: TRBD2
CDR3 protein: CASSVIAGGTDTQYF; CDR3 DNA: TGTGCCAGCAGCGTCATAGCGGGAGGCACAGATACGCAGTATTTT; clone size: .; J gene: TRBJ2-3; V gene: TRBV9; D gene: TRBD2
CDR3 protein: CASSAGGSYEQYF; CDR3 DNA: TGTGCCAGTAGTGCGGGAGGCTCCTACGAGCAGTACTTC; clone size: .; J gene: TRBJ2-7; V gene: TRBV19; D gene: TRBD2
CDR3 protein: CASSLSLGLAGDEQFF; CDR3 DNA: TGTGCCAGCAGTTTATCTCTGGGACTAGCGGGCGATGAGCAGTTCTTC; clone size: few; J gene: TRBJ2-1; V gene: TRBV27; D gene: TRBD2
CDR3 protein: CASSLDGASGNTIYF; CDR3 DNA: TGCGCCAGCAGCTTGGATGGGGCTTCTGGAAACACCATATATTTT; clone size: .; J gene: TRBJ1-3; V gene: TRBV5-1; D gene: .
CDR3 protein: CASKNSAGANEQFF; CDR3 DNA: TGTGCCAGCAAGAATTCAGCGGGAGCAAATGAGCAGTTCTTC; clone size: few; J gene: TRBJ2-1; V gene: TRBV7-3; D gene: TRBD2
CDR3 protein: CASSEGLENYEQYF; CDR3 DNA: TGCGCCAGCAGTGAGGGACTAGAAAACTACGAGCAGTACTTC; clone size: .; J gene: TRBJ2-7; V gene: TRBV10-2; D gene: TRBD2
CDR3 protein: CASSLIPSGASSEQFF; CDR3 DNA: TGTGCCAGCAGCTTAATCCCGAGCGGGGCGTCTAGTGAGCAGTTCTTC; clone size: .; J gene: TRBJ2-1; V gene: TRBV7-6; D gene: TRBD2
CDR3 protein: CASSAGSGAYGYTF; CDR3 DNA: TGTGCCAGCAGCGCAGGGTCAGGGGCCTATGGCTACACCTTC; clone size: .; J gene: TRBJ1-2; V gene: TRBV2; D gene: .
CDR3 protein: CASSFQRDNSGNTIYF; CDR3 DNA: TGTGCCAGCTCATTCCAAAGGGACAACTCTGGAAACACCATATATTTT; clone size: .; J gene: TRBJ1-3; V gene: TRBV18; D gene: .
CDR3 protein: CASRGGETQYF; CDR3 DNA: TGTGCCAGCAGGGGGGGGGAGACCCAGTACTTC; clone size: .; J gene: TRBJ2-5; V gene: TRBV27; D gene: TRBD2
CDR3 protein: CASSFSPGTGTSGANVLTF; CDR3 DNA: TGCGCCAGCAGCTTCTCCCCCGGGACAGGGACCTCTGGGGCCAACGTCCTGACTTTC; clone size: .; J gene: TRBJ2-6; V gene: TRBV5-1; D gene: TRBD1
CDR3 protein: CASSLGQVNTGELFF; CDR3 DNA: TGTGCCAGCAGCCTGGGACAGGTGAACACCGGGGAGCTGTTTTTT; clone size: .; J gene: TRBJ2-2; V gene: TRBV13; D gene: TRBD1
CDR3 protein: CASSPRDGDSPLHF; CDR3 DNA: TGTGCCAGCAGCCCCAGGGATGGGGATTCACCCCTCCACTTT; clone size: .; J gene: TRBJ1-6; V gene: TRBV11-1; D gene: .
CDR3 protein: CASTRIQGAANTEAFF; CDR3 DNA: TGTGCCAGCACTAGAATACAGGGGGCGGCGAACACTGAAGCTTTCTTT; clone size: .; J gene: TRBJ1-1; V gene: TRBV9; D gene: TRBD1
CDR3 protein: CASGLGHGGGGCDEKLFF; CDR3 DNA: TGTGCTAGTGGTTTGGGACACGGGGGGGGAGGGTGCGACGAAAAACTGTTTTTT; clone size: .; J gene: TRBJ1-4; V gene: TRBV12-5; D gene: .
CDR3 protein: CASSLAGQGRPGTEAFF; CDR3 DNA: TGTGCCAGCAGTTTAGCGGGACAGGGGAGGCCAGGAACTGAAGCTTTCTTT; clone size: .; J gene: TRBJ1-1; V gene: TRBV28; D gene: TRBD1
CDR3 protein: CASSSQTGDYGYTF; CDR3 DNA: TGCGCCAGCAGCTCGCAAACAGGGGACTATGGCTACACCTTC; clone size: .; J gene: TRBJ1-2; V gene: TRBV5-1; D gene: TRBD1
CDR3 protein: CASSIDLGSTSTDTQYF; CDR3 DNA: TGTGCCAGTAGTATAGATCTGGGCTCAACTAGCACAGATACGCAGTATTTT; clone size: .; J gene: TRBJ2-3; V gene: TRBV19; D gene: .
CDR3 protein: CASSLGGQGGTDTQYF; CDR3 DNA: TGTGCCAGCAGCTTGGGGGGACAGGGGGGCACAGATACGCAGTATTTT; clone size: once; J gene: TRBJ2-3; V gene: TRBV5-5; D gene: TRBD1
CDR3 protein: CASSEFWDRVNEKLFF; CDR3 DNA: TGTGCCAGCAGTGAGTTCTGGGACAGGGTTAATGAAAAACTGTTTTTT; clone size: .; J gene: TRBJ1-4; V gene: TRBV2; D gene: TRBD1
CDR3 protein: CASSQVAAGDFEQFF; CDR3 DNA: TGCGCCAGCAGCCAAGTTGCAGCGGGAGACTTTGAGCAGTTCTTC; clone size: few; J gene: TRBJ2-1; V gene: TRBV4-1; D gene: TRBD2
CDR3 protein: CASSELPEQGAEGYTF; CDR3 DNA: TGTGCCAGCAGCGAGCTCCCCGAACAGGGGGCGGAGGGCTACACCTTC; clone size: .; J gene: TRBJ1-2; V gene: TRBV9; D gene: TRBD1
CDR3 protein: CASSLALTGETYEQYF; CDR3 DNA: TGTGCCAGCAGCTTAGCCCTGACAGGGGAGACCTACGAGCAGTACTTC; clone size: .; J gene: TRBJ2-7; V gene: TRBV7-2; D gene: TRBD1
CDR3 protein: CASRRGSYNEQFF; CDR3 DNA: TGTGCCAGCAGGAGGGGGTCCTACAATGAGCAGTTCTTC; clone size: .; J gene: TRBJ2-1; V gene: TRBV6-5; D gene: .
CDR3 protein: CASSPGGGSNQPQHF; CDR3 DNA: TGTGCCAGCTCACCGGGGGGGGGAAGCAATCAGCCCCAGCATTTT; clone size: few; J gene: TRBJ1-5; V gene: TRBV18; D gene: .
CDR3 protein: CASSDGTGGGIWANIQYF; CDR3 DNA: TGCGCCAGCAGCGACGGGACAGGGGGCGGAATATGGGCGAACATTCAGTACTTC; clone size: .; J gene: TRBJ2-4; V gene: TRBV5-1; D gene: TRBD1
CDR3 protein: CSVGQGSGNTIYF; CDR3 DNA: TGCAGCGTGGGTCAGGGGTCGGGAAACACCATATATTTT; clone size: .; J gene: TRBJ1-3; V gene: TRBV29-1; D gene: .
CDR3 protein: CASSLGRDQPQHF; CDR3 DNA: TGTGCCAGCAGCTTAGGCAGGGATCAGCCCCAGCATTTT; clone size: .; J gene: TRBJ1-5; V gene: TRBV5-6; D gene: .
CDR3 protein: CASSSEVGELFF; CDR3 DNA: TGTGCCAGCAGCTCAGAGGTCGGGGAGCTGTTTTTT; clone size: .; J gene: TRBJ2-2; V gene: TRBV7-2; D gene: .
CDR3 protein: CASSSTGGTEVFF; CDR3 DNA: TGTGCCAGCAGCAGCACGGGGGGCACTGAAGTTTTCTTT; clone size: .; J gene: TRBJ1-1; V gene: TRBV5-4; D gene: .
CDR3 protein: CASSLVRGRRDTQYF; CDR3 DNA: TGTGCCAGCAGCTTGGTCAGGGGGAGGAGAGATACGCAGTATTTT; clone size: .; J gene: TRBJ2-3; V gene: TRBV5-4; D gene: .
CDR3 protein: CASSRGSNTEAFF; CDR3 DNA: TGCGCCAGCAGCCGCGGGTCGAACACTGAAGCTTTCTTT; clone size: .; J gene: TRBJ1-1; V gene: TRBV5-1; D gene: .
CDR3 protein: CASSQPERGPIIGELFF; CDR3 DNA: TGCGCCAGCAGCCAACCAGAGAGGGGGCCTATTATCGGGGAGCTGTTTTTT; clone size: .; J gene: TRBJ2-2; V gene: TRBV4-1; D gene: TRBD1
CDR3 protein: CATSRETGGYGYTF; CDR3 DNA: TGTGCCACCAGCAGGGAGACCGGAGGATATGGCTACACCTTC; clone size: once; J gene: TRBJ1-2; V gene: TRBV15; D gene: .
CDR3 protein: CASSLGRGVRTEAFF; CDR3 DNA: TGTGCCAGCAGCCTAGGGAGGGGAGTTCGAACTGAAGCTTTCTTT; clone size: .; J gene: TRBJ1-1; V gene: TRBV7-9; D gene: .
CDR3 protein: CASSQRADRLPNEKLFF; CDR3 DNA: TGCGCCAGCAGCCAAAGGGCGGACAGGCTCCCTAATGAAAAACTGTTTTTT; clone size: .; J gene: TRBJ1-4; V gene: TRBV4-1; D gene: TRBD1
CDR3 protein: CASSSPDMEPEQYF; CDR3 DNA: TGTGCCAGCAGCTCCCCGGACATGGAGCCCGAGCAGTACTTC; clone size: .; J gene: TRBJ2-7; V gene: TRBV5-4; D gene: .
CDR3 protein: CASSVGPSGNTGELFF; CDR3 DNA: TGTGCCAGCAGCGTAGGGCCTAGCGGGAACACCGGGGAGCTGTTTTTT; clone size: .; J gene: TRBJ2-2; V gene: TRBV9; D gene: TRBD2
CDR3 protein: CASSQGDRGVQETQYF; CDR3 DNA: TGCGCCAGCAGCCAAGGGGACAGGGGCGTTCAAGAGACCCAGTACTTC; clone size: .; J gene: TRBJ2-5; V gene: TRBV4-1; D gene: TRBD1
CDR3 protein: CASSSQLDTGELFF; CDR3 DNA: TGCGCCAGCAGCTCCCAGTTGGACACCGGGGAGCTGTTTTTT; clone size: .; J gene: TRBJ2-2; V gene: TRBV5-1; D gene: .
CDR3 protein: CASSIGQGMASNEKLFF; CDR3 DNA: TGTGCCAGCAGCATCGGACAGGGCATGGCTTCTAATGAAAAACTGTTTTTT; clone size: .; J gene: TRBJ1-4; V gene: TRBV5-8; D gene: TRBD1
CDR3 protein: CATLAGGNDEQFF; CDR3 DNA: TGTGCCACCTTGGCGGGAGGGAACGATGAGCAGTTCTTC; clone size: .; J gene: TRBJ2-1; V gene: TRBV15; D gene: TRBD2